Listed here are 30 T cell receptor beta chains from one sample, sequenced in a study of CD8 T cells in Susac syndrome (dated by TCRdb to between 2017 and 2020). To prepare the library, the immunoSEQ multiplex PCR assay was applied. RNA was extracted using the RNeasy kit, and roughly 0.45 to 1 ug of the RNA was reverse transcribed with random hexamers. The public reads were run again by TCRdb, first through fastp at Q25 and then through MiXCR, and only productive beta chains were kept. Entries are consolidated by CDR3 protein sequence, retaining the most common genes and DNA. The sample includes roughly 190,000 distinct CDR3 sequences, with roughly 95% observed a single time. 0.085% to 0.13% of the sample comes from the top ten. The sample was CD4+ T cells from PBMCs. Receptors originate from a human donor in good health.

V is TRBV10-3 and J is TRBJ2-1; 10 bases are a match to TRBD2. In germline, CDR1 is ENHRY, CDR2 SYGVKD. The CDR3 is made up of 12 amino acids. V was clipped by 10 bases and J by 6 bases; unmatched bases: 3. Here the CDR3 reads CATSGSGNEQFF. The CDR3 DNA sequence: TGTGCCACTAGCGGGAGCGGCAATGAGCAGTTCTTC.

The chain employs TRBV19 and TRBJ2-7; D is unclear. The length of the CDR3 is 13 residues. Trimming left V 6 bases short and J 0 bases short, with 9 bases between. CDR1 is LNHDA, CDR2 SQIVND, per germline (reference sequence). The CDR3 bases are TGTGCCAGTAGGGGTGGAAACTCCTACGAGCAGTACTTC. The encoded protein is CASRGGNSYEQYF.

The chain uses TRBV7-9 and TRBJ1-5; no definite D call. Germline CDR1 and CDR2: SEHNR and FQNEAQ (reference sequence). V shed 1 base and J shed 5 bases, with 6 bases lying between them. This CDR3 has 13 amino acids. Here the CDR3 reads CASSLGQDQPQHF. The CDR3 nucleotides read TGTGCCAGCAGCTTAGGGCAGGATCAGCCCCAGCATTTT.

V gene TRBV29-1 combines with J gene TRBJ2-7, with TRBD2 matching over 10 bases. Germline V lookup: CDR1 SQVTM, CDR2 ANQGSEA. The length of the CDR3 is 13 residues. With V trimmed by 6 bases and J by 5 bases, 7 bases remained unmatched. The CDR3 sequence: CSVRPLAGNEQYF. CDR3 nucleotide sequence: TGCAGCGTGCGCCCACTAGCGGGAAACGAGCAGTACTTC.

This clonotype was seen just once. The chain has TRBV28 and TRBJ1-5; D ambiguous. Germline V gene lookup returns CDR1 MDHEN and CDR2 SYDVKM. V dropped 6 bases and J dropped 9 bases, with 9 bases sitting between them. The CDR3 sequence is 11 residues long. DNA of the CDR3: TGTGCCAGCAGCTCCGCCGGGCCCCAGCATTTT. This translates into CASSSAGPQHF.

The chain recombines TRBV7-9 with TRBJ2-7; TRBD2 matches 7 bases. CDR1 and CDR2 from the germline V gene are SEHNR and FQNEAQ (reference sequence). CDR3 length: 14 residues. The junction had 4 bases not matched to a gene; V was cut back by 5 bases and J by 0 bases. The CDR3 protein is CASSKAGPSYEQYF. The CDR3 DNA reads as TGTGCCAGCAGCAAAGCGGGACCCTCCTACGAGCAGTACTTC.

The V call is TRBV19, the J call TRBJ2-5, with D unresolved. Germline CDR1 is LNHDA and CDR2 is SQIVND (reference sequence). V lost 6 bases and J 5 bases, leaving 1 base between the germline ends. This CDR3 has 9 amino acids. In DNA form, the CDR3 reads TGTGCCAGTAGGGAGACCCAGTACTTC. It is translated as CASRETQYF.

The chain uses TRBV5-1 and TRBJ2-7, with D maybe TRBD2 (5 bases). The CDR3 has 12 residues. Germline CDR1 SGHRS, CDR2 YFSETQ. Trimming took off 4 bases at V and 3 bases at J, with 8 bases between the two ends. The CDR3 DNA follows: TGCGCCAGCAGCACCGGGATCTACGAGCAGTACTTC. Protein: CASSTGIYEQYF. The variable domain in full, completed from reference TRBV5-1 and TRBJ2-7, reads KAGVTQTPRYLIKTRGQQVTLSCSPISGHRSVSWYQQTPGQGLQFLFEYFSETQRNKGNFPGRFSGRQFSNSRSEMNVSTLELGDSALYLCASSTGIYEQYFGPGTRLTVT.

Written as DNA, the CDR3 is TGTGCCTGGAGTGGAAACAGGGTTCCGAGGAACACTGAAGCTTTCTTT. Protein product: CAWSGNRVPRNTEAFF. V and J are TRBV30 and TRBJ1-1, with D tentatively TRBD1 (6 bases). This CDR3 has 16 residues. The ends were cut back, 1 base at V and 1 base at J, with 16 bases in the middle. Germline V lookup: CDR1 GTSNPN, CDR2 SVGIG (reference sequence).

The chain couples TRBV6-5 to TRBJ2-3, with no clear D. The CDR3 consists of 13 residues. Per germline, CDR1 MNHEY and CDR2 SVGAGI. With 6 bases removed from V and 0 bases from J, the gap between germline ends came to 7 bases. The CDR3 loop is CASRTTSTDTQYF. DNA of the CDR3: TGTGCCAGCAGAACAACTAGCACAGATACGCAGTATTTT.

The chain is built from TRBV29-1 and TRBJ2-4; D is undetermined. The CDR3 extends over 11 amino acids. V was shortened by 4 bases and J by 6 bases, with 7 bases between the two germline ends. CDR1 is SQVTM and CDR2 is ANQGSEA in the germline V gene. CDR3 amino acids: CSVGELNIQYF. CDR3 in DNA: TGCAGCGTTGGCGAGTTAAACATTCAGTACTTC. Filled out from reference TRBV29-1 and TRBJ2-4, the complete variable domain reads SAVISQKPSRDICQRGTSLTIQCQVDSQVTMMFWYRQQPGQSLTLIATANQGSEATYESGFVIDKFPISRPNLTFSTLTVSNMSPEDSSIYLCSVGELNIQYFGAGTRLSVL.

The chain couples TRBV29-1 to TRBJ1-2; D is ambiguous. Per germline, CDR1 SQVTM and CDR2 ANQGSEA. Trimming cost V 3 bases and J 7 bases, with 9 bases left between them. The length of the CDR3 is 11 residues. CDR3 protein: CSVEARRGYTF. The CDR3 DNA reads as TGCAGCGTTGAGGCCAGGCGTGGCTACACCTTC.

The V and J genes are TRBV6-5 and TRBJ2-6; D gene uncertain. Germline V gene lookup returns CDR1 MNHEY and CDR2 SVGAGI. Between the trimmed V and J ends, which lost 6 bases and 0 bases, there was a span of 9 bases. This CDR3 is 15 amino acids long. DNA for the CDR3: TGTGCCAGCAGCTTCGCCTCCTCTGGGGCCAACGTCCTGACTTTC. It codes for CASSFASSGANVLTF.

The chain links TRBV7-2 to TRBJ2-3, with 9 nucleotides matching TRBD1. Germline values: CDR1 SGHTA, CDR2 FQGNSA. V lost 2 bases, J lost 2 bases, and 2 bases stayed unmatched. The CDR3 runs 15 residues. The CDR3 spells CASSLRQGVTDTQYF. The CDR3 region has the DNA TGTGCCAGCAGCTTACGACAGGGGGTCACAGATACGCAGTATTTT. The variable domain in full, with the rest retrieved from reference TRBV7-2 and TRBJ2-3, is GAGVSQSPSNKVTEKGKDVELRCDPISGHTALYWYRQSLGQGLEFLIYFQGNSAPDKSGLPSDRFSAERTGGSVSTLTIQRTQQEDSAVYLCASSLRQGVTDTQYFGPGTRLTVL.

CDR3 loop: CASSLGGGGTDTQYF. DNA for the CDR3: TGTGCCAGCAGCTTAGGTGGCGGGGGCACAGATACGCAGTATTTT. The chain carries TRBV13 and TRBJ2-3; D may be TRBD2 (6 bases). Germline lookup yields CDR1 PRHDT and CDR2 FYEKMQ (reference sequence). The CDR3 contains 15 residues. Trimming took 0 bases from V and 1 from J, leaving 8 bases between them.

The V and J genes are TRBV18 and TRBJ2-3; 8 positions agree with TRBD1. The CDR3 has 15 residues. Trimming at V came to 6 bases and at J to 4 bases, leaving 9 bases not matched to a gene. From germline, CDR1 is KGHSH and CDR2 LQKENI. CDR3 DNA: TGTGCCAGCTCTCCTAATGGACAGGGAGCAGATACGCAGTATTTT. It specifies CASSPNGQGADTQYF.

The chain has TRBV7-2 and TRBJ2-5; D not resolved. Per germline, CDR1 SGHTA and CDR2 FQGNSA. This CDR3 is 14 amino acids long. Trimming pared 1 base from V and 5 bases from J, leaving 11 bases between. The CDR3 spells CASSLVSGWETQYF. DNA of the CDR3: TGTGCCAGCAGCTTAGTGTCCGGATGGGAGACCCAGTACTTC.

The V call is TRBV2, the J call TRBJ1-3; D is ambiguous. The V end lost 7 bases, the J end lost 1 base, and 8 bases lay between the germline ends. The germline gives CDR1 SNHLY, CDR2 FYNNEI. The CDR3 is 13 amino acids. The CDR3 loop is CASNTESGNTIYF. The CDR3 DNA follows: TGTGCCAGCAACACCGAGTCTGGAAACACCATATATTTT.

This sequence joins TRBV29-1 and TRBJ1-2; TRBD1 might be the D (6 bases). The CDR3 consists of 13 residues. Trimming took 0 bases from V and 4 from J, leaving 9 bases between them. The germline V gene encodes CDR1 SQVTM and CDR2 ANQGSEA. The CDR3 DNA follows: TGCAGCGTTGAAGAGCCACAGGGCTATGGCTACACCTTC. It specifies CSVEEPQGYGYTF. The full variable domain, completed using reference TRBV29-1 and TRBJ1-2, is SAVISQKPSRDICQRGTSLTIQCQVDSQVTMMFWYRQQPGQSLTLIATANQGSEATYESGFVIDKFPISRPNLTFSTLTVSNMSPEDSSIYLCSVEEPQGYGYTFGSGTRLTVV.

This clonotype was picked up one time. This chain uses TRBV5-1 with TRBJ2-1, with a possible D match to TRBD2 (5 bases). The CDR3 consists of 15 residues. With 4 bases removed from V and 9 bases from J, the gap between germline ends came to 20 bases. The germline V gene encodes CDR1 SGHRS and CDR2 YFSETQ. The CDR3 loop reads CASSLLAQEGSEQFF. The DNA of the CDR3 is TGCGCCAGCAGCCTTCTAGCCCAGGAAGGAAGTGAGCAGTTCTTC.

This sequence joins TRBV28 and TRBJ2-1; 10 bases align to TRBD1. The germline CDR1 and CDR2 sequences are MDHEN and SYDVKM. The CDR3 length is 15 residues. The V segment lost 5 bases and the J segment 8 bases; nucleotides outside the gene matches: 9. In nucleotides, the CDR3 is TGTGCCAGCAGTACCGGGACAGGGGAAGACGATGAGCAGTTCTTC. Its translation is CASSTGTGEDDEQFF.

In its sample, this clonotype was seen once. This chain joins TRBV12-3 or TRBV12-4 and TRBJ2-1; 8 positions agree with TRBD1. Trimming cost V 6 bases and J 8 bases; bases outside gene matches: 12. The length of the CDR3 is 15 residues. The CDR3 loop reads CASSQTGAWVDEQFF. The CDR3 DNA sequence: TGTGCCAGCAGCCAGACAGGGGCCTGGGTAGATGAGCAGTTCTTC.

J is TRBJ2-1 and V is TRBV29-1, with 8 positions matching TRBD2. Germline lookup yields CDR1 SQVTM and CDR2 ANQGSEA. This CDR3 spans 14 amino acids. J gave up 1 base and V 3 bases, and 2 bases lay outside the gene matches. In DNA, the CDR3 is TGCAGCGTTGAGACTAGCGTGTCCTACAATGAGCAGTTCTTC. Translation: CSVETSVSYNEQFF.

The chain carries TRBV4-3 and TRBJ2-3; TRBD2 matches 14 bases. V lost 4 bases to trimming and J lost 5 bases; unmatched junction nucleotides: 5. Germline V lookup: CDR1 LGHNA, CDR2 YSLEER. CDR3 size: 16 residues. Written as DNA, the CDR3 is TGCGCCAGCAGCCGTCGACTAGCGGGAGGGGTAGATACGCAGTATTTT. This sequence encodes CASSRRLAGGVDTQYF.

This chain links TRBV29-1 with TRBJ1-1; 8 bases are a match to TRBD1. The CDR3 length is 11 residues. Losses at the gene ends were 0 bases for V and 12 bases for J; bases not matched to a gene: 3. Germline lookup yields CDR1 SQVTM and CDR2 ANQGSEA. The CDR3 nucleotides read TGCAGCGTTGAAGACAGGGGGCAATCTTTCTTT. Residues: CSVEDRGQSFF.

V gene TRBV20-1 combines with J gene TRBJ1-5; the D gene is possibly TRBD1 (5 bases). V was pared by 7 bases and J by 3 bases, with 16 bases between. Germline CDR1 reads DFQATT; CDR2 reads SNEGSKA (reference sequence). The length of the CDR3 is 14 residues. Written as DNA, the CDR3 is TGCAGTGTCACGTCAAGGGGCCACAATCAGCCCCAGCATTTT. Amino acids: CSVTSRGHNQPQHF.

The chain couples TRBV12-3 or TRBV12-4 to TRBJ2-5, with D hard to call. The CDR3 is 15 amino acids. V was trimmed by 4 bases and J by 2 bases, leaving 14 bases between them. DNA for the CDR3: TGTGCCAGCAGTTCTGGATTGGTTAAACAAGAGACCCAGTACTTC. Translated: CASSSGLVKQETQYF.

The J gene is TRBJ2-1, the V gene TRBV20-1; D is unclear. CDR1 is DFQATT and CDR2 is SNEGSKA in the germline V gene (reference sequence). The V and J ends lost 3 bases and 0 bases respectively, with 6 bases between them. CDR3 length equals 13 residues. The DNA for the CDR3 is TGCAGTGCTAGTCAGAGCTCCTACAATGAGCAGTTCTTC. Translating it yields CSASQSSYNEQFF.

The V and J genes are TRBV9 and TRBJ2-7; 14 nucleotides agree with TRBD2. CDR3 length: 15 residues. The V segment lost 3 bases and the J segment 3 bases; nucleotides outside the gene matches: 2. The germline V gene has CDR1 SGDLS and CDR2 YYNGEE. The CDR3 loop reads CASSAGTSGSYEQYF. Written as DNA, the CDR3 is TGTGCCAGCAGCGCTGGGACTAGCGGGAGCTACGAGCAGTACTTC.

The chain couples TRBV29-1 to TRBJ2-1; perhaps TRBD2 as D (6 bases). The CDR3 extends over 15 amino acids. Between the trimmed V and J ends, which lost 2 bases and 8 bases, there was a span of 19 bases. Germline V gives CDR1 SQVTM, CDR2 ANQGSEA. The CDR3 spells CSVEFTSSLEYEQFF. In DNA form, the CDR3 reads TGCAGCGTTGAATTCACTAGCTCCCTTGAGTATGAGCAGTTCTTC.